This entry lists 14 T cell receptor beta chains sequenced from one sample in a study of T cells after yellow fever vaccination. In TCRdb, the 5' RACE reads were re-called with MiXCR into one record per CDR3 protein. The repertoire holds some 120,000 distinct CDR3 sequences, 7.5% to 9.5% seen once, with 25% in the top ten. Source: CD8+ T cells sorted from PBMCs, taken 45 days after the yellow fever booster vaccination. These receptors were collected from a man aged 30 to 39 who received the YFV17D yellow fever vaccine.

In this sample, this clonotype turned up a few times. V and J are TRBV6-2 or TRBV6-3 and TRBJ2-1; weak D call: TRBD1 (6 bases). The germline gives CDR1 MNHEY, CDR2 SVGEGT. V was trimmed by 3 bases and J by 4 bases, leaving 16 bases between them. The CDR3 loop spans 16 amino acids. The CDR3 DNA follows: TGTGCCAGCAGTTATCTACCGGGACAACGTTACAATGAGCAGTTCTTC. Encoded protein: CASSYLPGQRYNEQFF.

This clonotype was seen only a few times. This chain links TRBV11-2 with TRBJ2-2, with D possibly called TRBD1 or TRBD2 (5 bases each). V shed 3 bases and J shed 1 base, with 9 bases lying between them. This CDR3 comprises 15 residues. Germline CDR1 SGHAT, CDR2 FQNNGV. The CDR3 DNA reads TGTGCCAGCAGCTTCGGGACGGAGAACACCGGGGAGCTGTTTTTT. It encodes CASSFGTENTGELFF. Variable domain in full (rest from reference TRBV11-2 and TRBJ2-2): EAGVAQSPRYKIIEKRQSVAFWCNPISGHATLYWYQQILGQGPKLLIQFQNNGVVDDSQLPKDRFSAERLKGVDSTLKIQPAKLEDSAVYLCASSFGTENTGELFFGEGSRLTVL.

This clonotype has at least ten counts. The chain employs TRBV3-1 and TRBJ2-7; D is unresolved. Trimming pared 0 bases from V and 4 bases from J, leaving 13 bases between. Per germline, CDR1 LGHDT and CDR2 YNNKEL (reference sequence). There are 15 residues in the CDR3. The CDR3 region is CASSQDSGYGYEQYF. CDR3 nucleotide sequence: TGTGCCAGCAGCCAAGATTCGGGTTACGGGTACGAGCAGTACTTC.

This clonotype turned up a few times. The V call is TRBV20-1, the J call TRBJ2-7; 7 nucleotides agree with TRBD1. The CDR3 has 15 residues. V lost 3 bases, J lost 3 bases, and 11 bases stayed unmatched. Germline CDR1 reads DFQATT; CDR2 reads SNEGSKA (reference sequence). CDR3 loop: CSARTGISPGYEQYF. The CDR3 bases are TGCAGTGCTAGGACAGGGATCAGCCCGGGCTACGAGCAGTACTTC.

In this sample, this clonotype turned up many times. The J gene is TRBJ2-1, the V gene TRBV15; the D call may be TRBD1 or TRBD2 (5 bases each). V gave up 4 bases and J gave up 0 bases, with 13 bases separating them. Germline V gene data show CDR1 as LNHNV and CDR2 as YYDKDF (reference sequence). This CDR3 has 16 amino acids. The CDR3 region is CATSNPGTPSYNEQFF. The CDR3 DNA is TGTGCCACCAGCAACCCCGGGACCCCCTCCTACAATGAGCAGTTCTTC.

This chain uses TRBV4-2 with TRBJ1-1; a possible D gene is TRBD1 (5 bases). In germline, CDR1 is LGHNA, CDR2 YNFKEQ. The CDR3 has 16 amino acids. With 0 bases removed from V and 5 bases from J, the gap between germline ends came to 16 bases. The DNA of the CDR3 is TGTGCCAGCAGCCAAGATTTTGAGACATCAGGGACTGAAGCTTTCTTT. It translates to CASSQDFETSGTEAFF.

The sample holds many counts of this clonotype. V gene TRBV9 combines with J gene TRBJ2-1, with D maybe TRBD2 (6 bases). V dropped 4 bases and J dropped 3 bases, with 14 bases sitting between them. This CDR3 spans 15 amino acids. CDR1 is SGDLS and CDR2 is YYNGEE in the germline V gene. In DNA, the CDR3 is TGTGCCAGCAGCCCCCCGCTAGCGATCTACAATGAGCAGTTCTTC. It is translated as CASSPPLAIYNEQFF.

This clonotype was seen at least ten times. This sequence joins TRBV29-1 and TRBJ2-1; perhaps TRBD1 as D (8 bases). Germline V lookup: CDR1 SQVTM, CDR2 ANQGSEA. CDR3 size: 12 residues. Trimming cost V 7 bases and J 10 bases, with 17 bases left between them. The CDR3 bases are TGCAGCGCATTGACAGGGGAGGGGGAGCAGTTCTTC. Translation: CSALTGEGEQFF.

This clonotype came up many times. The chain joins TRBV4-2 to TRBJ1-2, with TRBD1 as a possible D gene (5 bases). The CDR3 runs to 16 residues. The germline V gene encodes CDR1 LGHNA and CDR2 YNFKEQ. V lost 0 bases, J lost 6 bases, and 17 bases lay in between. Written as DNA, the CDR3 is TGTGCCAGCAGCCAAGAGCTGGTGGGGCAGGGTAATGGCTACACCTTC. It translates to CASSQELVGQGNGYTF.

The chain recombines TRBV7-9 with TRBJ2-1; 13 bases map to TRBD2. With 5 bases clipped from V and 8 bases from J, the junction kept 9 bases outside the gene matches. The V gene's germline CDR1 is SEHNR and CDR2 FQNEAQ (reference sequence). This CDR3 has 16 amino acids. CDR3 region: CASSRWTSGSQDEQFF. DNA for the CDR3: TGTGCCAGCAGCAGGTGGACTAGCGGGAGTCAGGATGAGCAGTTCTTC.

This chain uses TRBV4-3 with TRBJ2-2, with a possible D match to TRBD1 (5 bases). This CDR3 comprises 16 residues. Per germline, CDR1 LGHNA and CDR2 YSLEER. The V and J ends lost 0 bases and 7 bases respectively, with 15 bases between them. This CDR3 reads CASSQDTVRDDGELFF. The CDR3, as DNA: TGCGCCAGCAGCCAAGATACGGTCAGGGATGACGGGGAGCTGTTTTTT.

This clonotype showed up just a few times. The CDR3 region has the DNA TGTGCCAGCAGCCCCGGTTCTCTCGGAATAACAGATACGCAGTATTTT. This encodes CASSPGSLGITDTQYF. V is TRBV7-2 and J is TRBJ2-3; D is uncertain. The length of the CDR3 is 16 residues. Germline lookup yields CDR1 SGHTA and CDR2 FQGNSA. Trimming took off 5 bases at V and 3 bases at J, with 18 bases between the two ends.

In this sample, this clonotype turned up many times. This chain uses TRBV12-3 or TRBV12-4 with TRBJ2-1; either TRBD1 or TRBD2 may fit D (5 bases each). V was shortened by 10 bases and J by 5 bases, with 18 bases between the two germline ends. CDR3 length: 14 amino acids. The CDR3 DNA is TGTGCCACCGCGGCGTTGGGACCCCACAATGAGCAGTTCTTC. This sequence encodes CATAALGPHNEQFF.

At least ten counts were recorded for this clonotype. This chain uses TRBV12-3 or TRBV12-4 with TRBJ2-7; perhaps TRBD2 as D (5 bases). This CDR3 spans 15 amino acids. Trimming took 5 bases from V and 2 from J, leaving 16 bases between them. The CDR3, as DNA: TGTGCCAGCAGTGCCCTGTGGTTGGAGGCCTACGAGCAGTACTTC. It specifies CASSALWLEAYEQYF.